The T cell receptor (beta chain) described here comes from a study of immune evolution from preneoplasia to lung adenocarcinoma. Study background: HLA loss of heterozygosity: under 7.5% AIS, about 15% MIA, around 33% ADC, none AAH.

After pathologic assessment, macro-dissection selected premalignant or tumor cells for extraction. Clones were sequenced by immunoSEQ multiplex PCR, and TCRdb holds only the in-frame ones, with some missing. The sample has 4,000 to 6,000 clones; more than 65% are singletons. The CDR3 is made up of 13 amino acids. V was pared by 5 bases and J by 3 bases, with 8 bases between. Germline V gene data show CDR1 as SGHRS and CDR2 as YFSETQ. The source is a person between 70 and 80 years old with lung adenocarcinoma. Material: FFPE minimally invasive lung adenocarcinoma tissue. V is TRBV5-1 and J is TRBJ2-2, with no clear D. The CDR3 reads CASRTTYTGELFF. DNA of the CDR3: TGCGCCAGCAGGACAACTTACACCGGGGAGCTGTTTTTT. Complete variable domain (other parts from reference TRBV5-1 and TRBJ2-2): KAGVTQTPRYLIKTRGQQVTLSCSPISGHRSVSWYQQTPGQGLQFLFEYFSETQRNKGNFPGRFSGRQFSNSRSEMNVSTLELGDSALYLCASRTTYTGELFFGEGSRLTVL.